This is a list of T cell receptor beta chains from one sample in a study of identical twins. TCRdb recomputed calls from the 5' RACE reads with MiXCR, one row per CDR3 protein. The data show hundreds of thousands of distinct CDR3 sequences, about 7% seen once. These data are also associated with another study on yellow fever vaccine responses in identical twins.

Sequenced input: PBMCs. These receptors were collected from a woman aged 18-35 years in good health. Both conserved end residues are part of each CDR3. Fields, in order: clone size, CDR3 length, D gene, J gene, V gene, CDR3 protein, CDR3 DNA. The D gene is left open where the match is weak. Not every row has a clone size; where given, it reads once, few, many or a size class.

>few|16|-|TRBJ2-1|TRBV5-1
CASSWTVASVYNEQFF
TGCGCCAGCAGCTGGACCGTAGCGAGTGTGTACAATGAGCAGTTCTTC
>few|15|-|TRBJ2-1|TRBV5-1
CASSLGQLNDNEQFF
TGCGCCAGCAGCTTGGGGCAGCTGAACGACAATGAGCAGTTCTTC
>many|16|TRBD2|TRBJ2-3|TRBV12-3/TRBV12-4
CASSLGLAGGLDTQYF
TGTGCCAGCAGTTTAGGGCTAGCGGGAGGCTTAGATACGCAGTATTTT
>few|14|-|TRBJ1-6|TRBV7-6
CASSLRSYNSPLHF
TGTGCCAGCAGCTTACGTTCCTATAATTCACCCCTCCACTTT
>few|15|-|TRBJ1-1|TRBV9
CASSPLGSGFTEAFF
TGTGCCAGCAGCCCCCTCGGGTCTGGCTTTACTGAAGCTTTCTTT
>many|14|-|TRBJ2-5|TRBV5-4
CASSMDPLGETQYF
TGTGCCAGCAGTATGGACCCACTCGGGGAGACCCAGTACTTC
>-|15|-|TRBJ1-5|TRBV3-1
CASSQDGRTDQPQHF
TGTGCCAGCAGCCAAGATGGCCGGACCGATCAGCCCCAGCATTTT
>few|15|-|TRBJ2-2|TRBV11-2
CASSPGWGTTGELFF
TGTGCCAGCAGCCCGGGGTGGGGGACGACCGGGGAGCTGTTTTTT
>-|15|-|TRBJ2-7|TRBV14
CASSLGRKNPYEQYF
TGTGCCAGCAGCCTCGGACGAAAGAACCCCTACGAGCAGTACTTC
>many|17|-|TRBJ2-1|TRBV12-3/TRBV12-4
CASSLAFQGQIYNEQFF
TGTGCCAGCAGTTTAGCTTTCCAGGGACAAATTTACAATGAGCAGTTCTTC
>-|15|TRBD1|TRBJ1-5|TRBV6-1
CASRGQGLDNQPQHF
TGTGCCAGCAGGGGACAGGGGTTGGACAATCAGCCCCAGCATTTT
>-|14|-|TRBJ1-1|TRBV4-1
CASSRLDVNTEAFF
TGCGCCAGCAGCCGGTTGGACGTGAACACTGAAGCTTTCTTT
>many|17|TRBD1|TRBJ1-1|TRBV20-1
CSARGGQGASHNTEAFF
TGCAGTGCTAGGGGAGGTCAGGGGGCTTCCCATAACACTGAAGCTTTCTTT
>few|17|-|TRBJ1-1|TRBV6-1
CASSRTAGLKRGTEAFF
TGTGCCAGCAGCCGGACAGCAGGGTTGAAGAGGGGGACTGAAGCTTTCTTT
>few|16|-|TRBJ2-4|TRBV3-1
CASSQGGVGRANIQYF
TGTGCCAGCAGCCAAGGGGGGGTGGGCAGAGCAAACATTCAGTACTTC
>many|11|TRBD1|TRBJ1-1|TRBV5-1
CASGQGSAAFF
TGCGCCAGCGGACAGGGCTCCGCAGCTTTCTTT
>-|19|TRBD2|TRBJ2-1|TRBV7-8
CASSLRVTSGGASYNEQFF
TGTGCCAGCAGCTTACGGGTCACTAGCGGGGGGGCCAGTTACAATGAGCAGTTCTTC
>-|16|-|TRBJ2-5|TRBV6-5
CASSFRRTPRGETQYF
TGTGCCAGCAGTTTCAGAAGGACTCCCCGTGGTGAGACCCAGTACTTC
>-|17|TRBD2|TRBJ2-2|TRBV5-5
CASSLFLAGARTGELFF
TGTGCCAGCAGCTTGTTCCTAGCGGGGGCGCGCACCGGGGAGCTGTTTTTT
>-|16|TRBD2|TRBJ2-5|TRBV2
CASSDGGLAGPQTQYF
TGTGCCAGCAGTGACGGGGGGTTAGCGGGACCTCAGACCCAGTACTTC
>few|15|-|TRBJ2-7|TRBV4-1
CASSQDKTRGYEQYF
TGCGCCAGCAGCCAAGATAAGACGCGAGGCTACGAGCAGTACTTC
>many|12|-|TRBJ2-7|TRBV7-9
CASSRGEYEQYF
TGTGCCAGCAGCCGGGGCGAGTACGAGCAGTACTTC
>few|17|TRBD2|TRBJ2-1|TRBV4-1
CASSQVPTSGVDNEQFF
TGCGCCAGCAGCCAAGTTCCCACTAGCGGGGTTGACAATGAGCAGTTCTTC
>few|14|TRBD1|TRBJ1-4|TRBV3-1
CASSQDREGAQLFF
TGTGCCAGCAGCCAAGATCGAGAGGGGGCACAACTGTTTTTT
>many|14|-|TRBJ2-5|TRBV5-1
CASSLGSVMETQYF
TGCGCCAGCAGCTTGGGTAGTGTTATGGAGACCCAGTACTTC
>many|16|TRBD2|TRBJ2-5|TRBV15
CATKKEVAGDQETQYF
TGTGCCACCAAAAAAGAGGTAGCGGGGGACCAAGAGACCCAGTACTTC
>-|15|TRBD1|TRBJ1-4|TRBV3-1
CASSPMDREREKLFF
TGTGCCAGCAGTCCAATGGACAGGGAGAGGGAAAAACTGTTTTTT
>-|14|-|TRBJ2-2|TRBV24-1
CATSGLSWAGELFF
TGTGCCACCAGCGGACTTTCGTGGGCCGGGGAGCTGTTTTTT
>few|16|-|TRBJ2-1|TRBV7-9
CASRSRGDRWGNEQFF
TGTGCCAGCAGGTCTCGGGGGGACAGGTGGGGCAATGAGCAGTTCTTC
>-|13|-|TRBJ2-7|TRBV9
CASSVDPVYEQYF
TGTGCCAGCAGCGTAGACCCCGTCTACGAGCAGTACTTC
>-|14|TRBD2|TRBJ2-5|TRBV3-1
CASRLAGGPETQYF
TGTGCCAGCAGGCTAGCGGGGGGGCCCGAGACCCAGTACTTC
>many|14|TRBD2|TRBJ2-3|TRBV3-1
CASSRDYSTDTQYF
TGTGCCAGCAGCCGGGACTACAGCACAGATACGCAGTATTTT
>few|12|TRBD1|TRBJ1-2|TRBV12-3/TRBV12-4
CASRADRVDYTF
TGTGCCAGCAGGGCGGACAGGGTAGACTACACCTTC
>-|14|-|TRBJ1-6|TRBV7-2
CASSVTHGYSPLHF
TGTGCCAGCAGCGTCACCCACGGTTATTCACCCCTCCACTTT
>many|16|-|TRBJ2-3|TRBV5-1
CASSLSRDGYTDTQYF
TGCGCCAGCAGCTTGAGCCGGGACGGTTACACAGATACGCAGTATTTT
>many|15|-|TRBJ2-1|TRBV5-1
CASSLHGGPADEQFF
TGCGCCAGCAGCTTGCACGGGGGCCCTGCGGATGAGCAGTTCTTC
>many|14|TRBD1|TRBJ1-2|TRBV12-3/TRBV12-4
CASSPQGLIHGYTF
TGTGCCAGCAGCCCACAGGGGTTAATTCACGGCTACACCTTC
>many|16|-|TRBJ1-5|TRBV10-3
CAISDNQIPSNQPQHF
TGTGCCATCAGTGATAATCAAATCCCAAGCAATCAGCCCCAGCATTTT
>few|14|TRBD1|TRBJ1-2|TRBV2
CASTLLTGTYGYTF
TGTGCCAGCACCCTCCTGACAGGGACCTATGGCTACACCTTC
>-|14|-|TRBJ2-6|TRBV18
CASSPQSGANVLTF
TGTGCCAGCTCACCCCAGAGCGGGGCCAACGTCCTGACTTTC
>many|11|-|TRBJ2-7|TRBV20-1
CSASPVYEQYF
TGCAGTGCTAGCCCCGTTTACGAGCAGTACTTC
>few|16|TRBD1|TRBJ2-1|TRBV12-3/TRBV12-4
CASSPPTGGPYNEQFF
TGTGCCAGCAGTCCCCCGACAGGGGGCCCCTACAATGAGCAGTTCTTC
>few|17|-|TRBJ2-2|TRBV11-3
CASSLARLGRNTGELFF
TGTGCCAGCAGCTTAGCCCGCTTGGGGAGGAACACCGGGGAGCTGTTTTTT
>few|17|TRBD2|TRBJ2-3|TRBV7-2
CASSLGTSGSGTDTQYF
TGTGCCAGCAGCTTAGGGACTAGCGGGAGTGGCACAGATACGCAGTATTTT
>-|14|-|TRBJ2-3|TRBV29-1
CSVDPSRGADTQYF
TGCAGCGTTGACCCTAGTAGGGGTGCTGATACGCAGTATTTT
>-|16|-|TRBJ2-5|TRBV20-1
CSARDGAGDYQETQYF
TGCAGTGCTAGAGATGGGGCAGGGGACTACCAAGAGACCCAGTACTTC
>many|15|-|TRBJ2-3|TRBV5-6
CASKGLWSATDTQYF
TGTGCCAGCAAGGGACTCTGGTCGGCTACAGATACGCAGTATTTT
>-|16|-|TRBJ2-1|TRBV3-1
CASSQPVSGVGNEQFF
TGTGCCAGCAGCCAACCAGTGTCGGGAGTGGGTAATGAGCAGTTCTTC
>-|15|TRBD2|TRBJ2-1|TRBV4-1
CASHSTSGWYNEQFF
TGCGCCAGCCACTCGACTAGCGGCTGGTACAATGAGCAGTTCTTC
>many|16|TRBD2|TRBJ2-1|TRBV7-9
CASSPGGGGGYNEQFF
TGTGCCAGCAGCCCTGGGGGCGGGGGGGGATACAATGAGCAGTTCTTC
>-|15|-|TRBJ1-4|TRBV10-3
CAIGPTDSRNEKLFF
TGTGCCATCGGTCCCACCGACAGTCGTAATGAAAAACTGTTTTTT
>many|18|TRBD2|TRBJ2-2|TRBV6-2/TRBV6-3
CASTHSTRGGSNTGELFF
TGTGCCAGCACCCACTCCACGCGGGGGGGATCGAACACCGGGGAGCTGTTTTTT
>few|15|-|TRBJ2-5|TRBV20-1
CSARPSPGVGETQYF
TGCAGTGCCCGGCCGAGTCCGGGAGTGGGGGAGACCCAGTACTTC
>many|13|-|TRBJ1-5|TRBV12-3/TRBV12-4
CASRGGLRQPQHF
TGTGCCAGCAGGGGCGGATTGAGGCAGCCCCAGCATTTT
>many|17|TRBD2|TRBJ2-4|TRBV15
CATRPGLAGVRGNIQYF
TGTGCCACCAGACCGGGACTAGCGGGAGTCAGGGGGAACATTCAGTACTTC
>-|15|-|TRBJ1-1|TRBV14
CASSQDAGTFFGAFF
TGTGCCAGCAGCCAAGATGCAGGCACTTTTTTTGGAGCTTTCTTT
>-|16|TRBD1|TRBJ2-7|TRBV12-3/TRBV12-4
CASSPRGGQGTYEQYF
TGTGCCAGCAGTCCAAGGGGGGGACAGGGGACCTACGAGCAGTACTTC